This T cell receptor beta chain was found in a study of shared clonotypes between healthy human individuals. Whole-study results and caveats: Sequencing depth was expected to affect clonotype sharing among donors.

Looked up from germline, CDR1 is SNHLY and CDR2 is FYNNEI. This CDR3 spans 15 amino acids. Unsorted samples drew genomic DNA from some 82 million PBMCs. In this sample, this clone turned up a few times. What it binds is unknown. A much larger clone lies a single base off, so this may be a read error. Sequencing of unsorted PBMC DNA was carried out using ten immunoSEQ deep assay plates. Assay used: immunoSEQ multiplex PCR; TCRdb lists only in-frame clones, some missing. The table records nearly 500,000 clones, over 65% of them present only once. The clonotype originates from a woman aged 40 to 50 in good health. Some clones in this sample may be carry-over from other donors' samples. Sequenced material: PBMCs. The V and J genes are TRBV2 and TRBJ2-1; the D gene is possibly TRBD2 (6 bases). CDR3 nucleotides: TGTGCCTGCAGTGAATCCGGGAGAAGGACCAATGAGCAGTTCTTC. It is translated as CACSESGRRTNEQFF.